Each of the 9 T cell receptor beta chains below was sequenced from the same sample in a study of T and B cells in COVID-19 patients. Blood genomic DNA input for TRB amplification was roughly 220-500 ng. TRB rearrangements were amplified by multiplex PCR with BIOMED2 TRB-A/B primers. TCRdb re-called the multiplex PCR reads with MiXCR, one entry per CDR3 protein. The sample has about 7,000 distinct CDR3 sequences, 31% seen once; the top ten hold about 20%. The sequencing sample was made of blood. These receptors came from a human donor with active COVID-19.

The chain employs TRBV6-5 and TRBJ2-5; D uncertain. The CDR3 covers 13 residues. Trimming cost V 8 bases and J 2 bases, with 12 bases left between them. Looked up from germline, CDR1 is MNHEY and CDR2 is SVGAGI. The CDR3 spells CASGRRRQETQYF. The CDR3 DNA reads as TGTGCCAGCGGGCGGCGGCGGCAAGAGACCCAGTACTTC.

In its sample, this clonotype is medium-sized (0.01 to 0.1%). The chain combines TRBV6-5 with TRBJ2-5; D not resolved. Trimming took off 2 bases at V and 5 bases at J, with 3 bases between the two ends. Germline CDR1 MNHEY, CDR2 SVGAGI. This CDR3 contains 11 residues. This CDR3 is CASSYGETQYF. The CDR3 DNA sequence: TGTGCCAGCAGTTACGGGGAGACCCAGTACTTC.

The chain employs TRBV7-2 and TRBJ2-2; D is unclear. This CDR3 comprises 12 residues. Trimming removed 5 bases at V and 6 bases at J, with 7 bases between. The germline CDR1 and CDR2 sequences are SGHTA and FQGNSA. The CDR3 region is CASSPEAGELFF. DNA of the CDR3: TGTGCCAGCAGCCCAGAGGCCGGGGAGCTGTTTTTT.

By its share, this clonotype is medium-sized. This chain connects TRBV19 to TRBJ1-5; no clear D. V lost 5 bases, J lost 1 base, and 6 bases lay in between. Per germline, CDR1 LNHDA and CDR2 SQIVND (reference sequence). The CDR3 runs to 13 residues. The CDR3 nucleotides read TGTGCCAGTAGTGCCGACAGCAATCAGCCCCAGCATTTT. It yields the protein CASSADSNQPQHF.

This clonotype was observed a few times. This chain connects TRBV19 to TRBJ1-2; maybe TRBD1 (5 bases). Trimming removed 7 bases at V and 8 bases at J, with 14 bases between. This CDR3 comprises 12 residues. Germline CDR1 LNHDA, CDR2 SQIVND (reference sequence). This chain's CDR3 is CASTQGVGGYTF. The CDR3 coding sequence is TGTGCCAGTACTCAGGGCGTTGGCGGCTACACCTTC.

This chain uses TRBV27 with TRBJ1-1; tentative D call: TRBD1 (5 bases). There are 14 residues in the CDR3. Germline CDR1 reads MNHEY; CDR2 reads SMNVEV (reference sequence). Deletions cut 1 base from V and 4 bases from J, with 10 bases between. The CDR3: CASSLWGGSTEAFF. The CDR3, as DNA: TGTGCCAGCAGTTTATGGGGGGGTAGCACTGAAGCTTTCTTT.

The chain recombines TRBV5-4 with TRBJ2-3; D is ambiguous. Germline V gene data show CDR1 as SGHNT and CDR2 as YYREEE (reference sequence). V was shortened by 2 bases and J by 6 bases, with 10 bases between the two germline ends. The CDR3 has 13 residues. The CDR3 loop reads CASSLFVRDTQYF. DNA of the CDR3: TGTGCCAGCAGCTTATTTGTAAGGGATACGCAGTATTTT.

This chain joins TRBV13 and TRBJ2-4; 10 bases align to TRBD2. This CDR3 has 16 amino acids. Germline-derived CDR1 and CDR2 are PRHDT and FYEKMQ (reference sequence). The ends lost 5 bases at V and 5 bases at J; junction bases unmatched: 9. This chain's CDR3 is CASSQRAGGHENIQYF. In nucleotides, the CDR3 is TGTGCCAGCAGCCAAAGAGCGGGGGGGCATGAAAACATTCAGTACTTC.

Only a few counts were recorded for this clonotype. CDR3 in amino acids: CASSFSGGLSEQFF. CDR3 in DNA: TGTGCCAGCAGTTTTTCGGGGGGCCTCTCTGAGCAGTTCTTC. This chain connects TRBV12-3 or TRBV12-4 to TRBJ2-1; D perhaps matches TRBD2 (7 bases). V dropped 3 bases and J dropped 9 bases, with 15 bases sitting between them. The CDR3 contains 14 residues.